These T cell receptor beta chains were read from a single sample in a study of regulatory T cells in long-lasting Graves disease. TCRdb recomputed calls from the multiplex PCR reads with MiXCR, one row per CDR3 protein. The sample has some 450,000 distinct CDR3 sequences, about 25% seen once. The source was peripheral blood mononuclear cells (PBMCs), collected when the disease was refractory, from a patient treated with antithyroid drugs. The receptors stem from a female donor with Graves disease. Each CDR3 is given with its conserved first and last residue. D genes are given only for firm matches. Size tells how often a clone was seen (once, few, many) or the class of an expanded clone, and some rows leave it out.

d_gene: -; abundance: -; j_gene: TRBJ1-3; v_gene: TRBV3-1; CDR3aa: CASSHRAMAEGNTIYF; CDR3nt: TGTGCCAGCAGCCACCGGGCCATGGCGGAAGGAAACACCATATATTTT
d_gene: -; abundance: many; j_gene: TRBJ1-1; v_gene: TRBV29-1; CDR3aa: CSAVFTGRTEAFF; CDR3nt: TGCAGCGCCGTGTTCACGGGGCGGACTGAAGCTTTCTTT
d_gene: TRBD2; abundance: many; j_gene: TRBJ2-7; v_gene: TRBV28; CDR3aa: CASSERGSSYEQYF; CDR3nt: TGTGCCAGCAGTGAGCGGGGGAGCTCCTACGAGCAGTACTTC
d_gene: -; abundance: many; j_gene: TRBJ2-7; v_gene: TRBV28; CDR3aa: CASTPSIWPYEQYF; CDR3nt: TGTGCCAGCACCCCGAGTATCTGGCCCTACGAGCAGTACTTC
d_gene: -; abundance: few; j_gene: TRBJ2-7; v_gene: TRBV10-3; CDR3aa: CAISESGGHAYEQYF; CDR3nt: TGTGCCATCAGTGAGTCAGGCGGGCACGCCTACGAGCAGTACTTC
d_gene: TRBD2; abundance: -; j_gene: TRBJ2-5; v_gene: TRBV7-3; CDR3aa: CASSPARLAGETQYF; CDR3nt: TGTGCCAGCAGCCCAGCGAGACTAGCGGGAGAGACCCAGTACTTC
d_gene: TRBD2; abundance: -; j_gene: TRBJ2-2; v_gene: TRBV6-2/TRBV6-3; CDR3aa: CASSYLRPGTSGGGGFSTGELFF; CDR3nt: TGTGCCAGCAGTTACTTACGGCCGGGGACTAGCGGGGGAGGGGGTTTTAGCACCGGGGAGCTGTTTTTT
d_gene: -; abundance: -; j_gene: TRBJ2-2; v_gene: TRBV9; CDR3aa: CASSVELARGGNTGELFF; CDR3nt: TGTGCCAGCAGCGTAGAGCTAGCCAGGGGAGGCAACACCGGGGAGCTGTTTTTT
d_gene: TRBD2; abundance: -; j_gene: TRBJ2-5; v_gene: TRBV7-8; CDR3aa: CASSLLRRAGGGETQYF; CDR3nt: TGTGCCAGCAGCTTATTAAGAAGAGCGGGAGGAGGCGAGACCCAGTACTTC
d_gene: -; abundance: -; j_gene: TRBJ2-2; v_gene: TRBV7-9; CDR3aa: CASTPTAGLTGELFF; CDR3nt: TGTGCCAGCACCCCGACGGCCGGGTTGACCGGGGAGCTGTTTTTT
d_gene: -; abundance: -; j_gene: TRBJ2-7; v_gene: TRBV7-9; CDR3aa: CASSLGPVSSYEQYF; CDR3nt: TGTGCCAGCAGCTTAGGGCCAGTATCCTCCTACGAGCAGTACTTC
d_gene: -; abundance: few; j_gene: TRBJ2-6; v_gene: TRBV19; CDR3aa: CASTGYPQGAGAGANVLTF; CDR3nt: TGTGCCAGTACCGGATACCCCCAGGGCGCAGGGGCTGGGGCCAACGTCCTGACTTTC
d_gene: TRBD2; abundance: -; j_gene: TRBJ2-7; v_gene: TRBV7-3; CDR3aa: CASSPSGTSSFYEQYF; CDR3nt: TGTGCCAGCAGCCCGTCGGGGACTAGCAGTTTCTACGAGCAGTACTTC
d_gene: TRBD2; abundance: -; j_gene: TRBJ2-2; v_gene: TRBV9; CDR3aa: CASSVARDYHTGELFF; CDR3nt: TGTGCCAGCAGCGTAGCCAGGGACTACCATACCGGGGAGCTGTTTTTT
d_gene: -; abundance: few; j_gene: TRBJ1-4; v_gene: TRBV5-5; CDR3aa: CASSLTSSNEKLFF; CDR3nt: TGTGCCAGCAGCTTGACCAGCTCTAATGAAAAACTGTTTTTT
d_gene: TRBD1; abundance: many; j_gene: TRBJ1-2; v_gene: TRBV30; CDR3aa: CAFNRGYGYTF; CDR3nt: TGTGCCTTTAACAGGGGGTATGGCTACACCTTC
d_gene: TRBD2; abundance: many; j_gene: TRBJ2-7; v_gene: TRBV7-2; CDR3aa: CASSKTSGFSYEQYF; CDR3nt: TGTGCCAGCAGCAAGACTAGCGGGTTCTCCTACGAGCAGTACTTC
d_gene: TRBD1; abundance: many; j_gene: TRBJ1-6; v_gene: TRBV30; CDR3aa: CAWSRDRGSNSPLHF; CDR3nt: TGTGCCTGGAGCAGGGACAGGGGGTCGAATTCACCCCTCCACTTT
d_gene: TRBD2; abundance: -; j_gene: TRBJ2-7; v_gene: TRBV10-3; CDR3aa: CAIRGTSGSREQYF; CDR3nt: TGTGCCATCAGGGGGACTAGCGGGAGTCGTGAGCAGTACTTC
d_gene: TRBD2; abundance: -; j_gene: TRBJ2-4; v_gene: TRBV28; CDR3aa: CASSLYLAGTKNIQYF; CDR3nt: TGTGCCAGCAGTTTATATCTAGCGGGAACCAAAAACATTCAGTACTTC
d_gene: -; abundance: many; j_gene: TRBJ1-5; v_gene: TRBV24-1; CDR3aa: CATRPPGVNQPQHF; CDR3nt: TGTGCCACCAGGCCCCCGGGAGTCAATCAGCCCCAGCATTTT
d_gene: -; abundance: -; j_gene: TRBJ2-7; v_gene: TRBV12-3/TRBV12-4; CDR3aa: CASSPEMSYEQYF; CDR3nt: TGTGCCAGCAGCCCCGAAATGAGCTACGAGCAGTACTTC
d_gene: -; abundance: few; j_gene: TRBJ2-4; v_gene: TRBV6-1; CDR3aa: CASSHREVRTKNIQYF; CDR3nt: TGTGCCAGCAGTCATAGGGAGGTGAGGACCAAAAACATTCAGTACTTC
d_gene: -; abundance: few; j_gene: TRBJ1-1; v_gene: TRBV25-1; CDR3aa: CASSDNVQGSAFF; CDR3nt: TGTGCCAGCAGTGACAATGTACAGGGTTCGGCTTTCTTT
d_gene: TRBD2; abundance: many; j_gene: TRBJ2-7; v_gene: TRBV27; CDR3aa: CASSAWTSGTYEQYF; CDR3nt: TGTGCCAGCAGTGCCTGGACTAGCGGGACCTACGAGCAGTACTTC
d_gene: TRBD2; abundance: many; j_gene: TRBJ2-5; v_gene: TRBV2; CDR3aa: CASSDSSGRRETQYF; CDR3nt: TGTGCCAGCAGTGATTCTAGCGGGAGGAGGGAGACCCAGTACTTC
d_gene: TRBD1; abundance: -; j_gene: TRBJ2-7; v_gene: TRBV27; CDR3aa: CASSLRGHSYEQYF; CDR3nt: TGTGCCAGCAGTTTAAGGGGGCACTCCTACGAGCAGTACTTC
d_gene: TRBD1; abundance: few; j_gene: TRBJ2-3; v_gene: TRBV19; CDR3aa: CASSKDRTLPLQYF; CDR3nt: TGTGCCAGTAGTAAGGACAGGACATTGCCTTTGCAGTATTTT
d_gene: -; abundance: -; j_gene: TRBJ1-1; v_gene: TRBV19; CDR3aa: CTSRRFGVNTEAFF; CDR3nt: TGTACCAGCCGTCGGTTCGGGGTGAACACTGAAGCTTTCTTT
d_gene: -; abundance: few; j_gene: TRBJ2-7; v_gene: TRBV7-8; CDR3aa: CASTPYTVPSSAQYF; CDR3nt: TGTGCCAGCACCCCCTACACGGTCCCCTCTAGCGCGCAGTACTTC
d_gene: -; abundance: few; j_gene: TRBJ2-3; v_gene: TRBV7-9; CDR3aa: CASSPQRTRSTDTQYF; CDR3nt: TGTGCCAGCAGCCCCCAGCGGACACGTAGCACAGATACGCAGTATTTT